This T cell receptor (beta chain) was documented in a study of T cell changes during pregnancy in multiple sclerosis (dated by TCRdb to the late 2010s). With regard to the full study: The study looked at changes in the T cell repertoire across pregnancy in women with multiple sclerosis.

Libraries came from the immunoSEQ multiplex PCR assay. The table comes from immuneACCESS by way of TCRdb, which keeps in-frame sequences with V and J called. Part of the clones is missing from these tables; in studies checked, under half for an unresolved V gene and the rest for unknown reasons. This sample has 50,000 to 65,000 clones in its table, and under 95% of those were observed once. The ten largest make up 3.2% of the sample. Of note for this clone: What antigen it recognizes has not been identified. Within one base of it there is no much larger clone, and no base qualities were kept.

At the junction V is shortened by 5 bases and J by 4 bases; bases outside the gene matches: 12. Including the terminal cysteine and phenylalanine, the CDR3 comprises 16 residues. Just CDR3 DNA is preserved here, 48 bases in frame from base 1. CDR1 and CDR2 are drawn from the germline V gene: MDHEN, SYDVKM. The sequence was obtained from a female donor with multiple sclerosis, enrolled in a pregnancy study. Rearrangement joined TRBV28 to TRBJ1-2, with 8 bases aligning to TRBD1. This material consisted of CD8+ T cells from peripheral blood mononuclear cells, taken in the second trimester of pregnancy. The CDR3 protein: CASSPQGGAVSYGYTF. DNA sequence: TGTGCCAGCAGTCCACAGGGGGGAGCGGTGTCCTATGGCTACACCTTC.